What follows are 15 T cell receptor beta chains derived from one specimen sequenced in a study of cytomegalovirus exposure and HLA in healthy donors. The table came from immunoSEQ multiplex PCR; TCRdb's copy has only in-frame clones and leaves some out. The sample consists of 200,000 to 250,000 clones, 90% to 95% of them appearing once. Sequencing input: PBMCs. These receptors were obtained from a woman aged 18 to 35 in good health and CMV-seronegative.

The chain couples TRBV7-8 to TRBJ1-1, with D tentatively TRBD1 (5 bases). Germline-derived CDR1 and CDR2 are SGHVS and FQNEAQ. Trimming left V 5 bases short and J 0 bases short, with 19 bases between. The CDR3 totals 17 residues. The CDR3 nucleotides read TGTGCCAGCAGCCCCCGGGGGGGGAGCCCAGTGAACACTGAAGCTTTCTTT. It encodes CASSPRGGSPVNTEAFF.

The chain carries TRBV7-6 and TRBJ2-1; 9 bases map to TRBD2. The trim removed 1 base at V and 2 bases at J, leaving 6 bases unmatched. This CDR3 spans 17 amino acids. The germline CDR1 and CDR2 sequences are SGHVS and FNYEAQ. The CDR3 reads CASSLGASGITYNEQFF. CDR3 sequence (DNA): TGTGCCAGCAGCTTAGGCGCTAGCGGGATTACCTACAATGAGCAGTTCTTC. Full variable domain (rest looked up from reference TRBV7-6 and TRBJ2-1): GAGVSQSPRYKVTKRGQDVALRCDPISGHVSLYWYRQALGQGPEFLTYFNYEAQQDKSGLPNDRFSAERPEGSISTLTIQRTEQRDSAMYRCASSLGASGITYNEQFFGPGTRLTVL.

The chain has TRBV4-2 and TRBJ2-1; D is undetermined. This CDR3 is built from 17 residues. Germline assignment: CDR1 LGHNA and CDR2 YNFKEQ. V gave up 0 bases and J gave up 0 bases, with 12 bases separating them. The CDR3 DNA reads TGTGCCAGCAGCCAAGAGTCCAGCGAGAGCTCCTACAATGAGCAGTTCTTC. Encoded protein: CASSQESSESSYNEQFF.

The chain couples TRBV6-5 to TRBJ2-5, with 7 bases identical to TRBD2. From germline, CDR1 is MNHEY and CDR2 SVGAGI. The CDR3 contains 15 residues. The V gene end was trimmed by 5 bases and the J gene end by 5 bases; junction bases not matched to a gene: 11. The CDR3 here is CASSPDWGEGETQYF. In DNA, the CDR3 is TGTGCCAGCAGTCCAGATTGGGGGGAGGGGGAGACCCAGTACTTC.

V gene TRBV6-6 combines with J gene TRBJ1-3; 7 bases are a match to TRBD1. The CDR3 covers 14 residues. With V trimmed by 5 bases and J by 8 bases, 9 bases remained unmatched. Germline values: CDR1 MNHNY, CDR2 SVGAGI (reference sequence). CDR3 nucleotides: TGTGCCAGCAGTATACAGGGGACGGCGGACACCATATATTTT. Amino acids: CASSIQGTADTIYF.

The chain carries TRBV4-2 and TRBJ2-2; 12 nucleotides align to TRBD1. J gave up 5 bases and V 4 bases, and 8 bases lay outside the gene matches. The germline gives CDR1 LGHNA, CDR2 YNFKEQ. The CDR3 covers 17 residues. Written as DNA, the CDR3 is TGTGCCAGCAGCCCACAACCGGGACAGGGGGCAACCGGGGAGCTGTTTTTT. As protein: CASSPQPGQGATGELFF.

The V gene is TRBV11-2, the J gene TRBJ2-2; D call uncertain. Germline CDR1 is SGHAT and CDR2 is FQNNGV. The V end was cut by 5 bases, the J end by 6 bases, with 4 bases between. This CDR3 contains 11 residues. The CDR3 nucleotides read TGTGCCAGCAGCCCATCCGGGGAGCTGTTTTTT. It translates to CASSPSGELFF. Using reference TRBV11-2 and TRBJ2-2 for the parts outside the CDR3, the full variable domain is EAGVAQSPRYKIIEKRQSVAFWCNPISGHATLYWYQQILGQGPKLLIQFQNNGVVDDSQLPKDRFSAERLKGVDSTLKIQPAKLEDSAVYLCASSPSGELFFGEGSRLTVL.

The rearrangement uses TRBV6-5 and TRBJ2-5; no reliable D call. The germline V gene has CDR1 MNHEY and CDR2 SVGAGI. This CDR3 has 12 residues. Between the trimmed V and J ends, which lost 5 bases and 3 bases, there was a span of 7 bases. The CDR3 DNA sequence: TGTGCCAGCAGTCGAACTGAAGAGACCCAGTACTTC. Translating it yields CASSRTEETQYF.

V is TRBV6-5 and J is TRBJ2-5; D perhaps matches TRBD2 (5 bases). Trimming pared 5 bases from V and 2 bases from J, leaving 9 bases between. The CDR3 extends over 13 amino acids. Germline loops: CDR1 MNHEY, CDR2 SVGAGI. CDR3 nucleotides: TGTGCCAGCAGTCGAGCGGTTCAAGAGACCCAGTACTTC. Translated: CASSRAVQETQYF.

This chain connects TRBV11-1 to TRBJ2-1; possibly TRBD1 for D (6 bases). Trimming removed 3 bases from V and 5 bases from J, with 23 bases in between. The CDR3 runs 18 residues. CDR1 and CDR2 (germline): SGHAT, FQDESV (reference sequence). The CDR3 sequence: CASSFMAGDPPYNNEQFF. CDR3 DNA: TGTGCCAGCAGCTTCATGGCAGGGGATCCACCTTACAACAATGAGCAGTTCTTC.

Remarks on this clone: In the same sample, other DNA sequences code for this CDR3. The chain uses TRBV6-6 and TRBJ2-3; 8 bases map to TRBD2. Trimming at V came to 5 bases and at J to 0 bases, leaving 1 base not matched to a gene. CDR3 length equals 14 residues. Germline V gene lookup returns CDR1 MNHNY and CDR2 SVGAGI (reference sequence). The CDR3 is CASSPSGSTDTQYF. As DNA, the CDR3 is TGTGCCAGCAGTCCTAGCGGGAGCACAGATACGCAGTATTTT.

This chain uses TRBV19 with TRBJ1-1; 7 nucleotides align to TRBD1. V dropped 3 bases and J dropped 0; count of bases not matched to a gene: 4. Germline V lookup: CDR1 LNHDA, CDR2 SQIVND (reference sequence). The CDR3 consists of 15 residues. This chain's CDR3 is CASSIRTGMNTEAFF. As DNA, the CDR3 is TGTGCCAGTAGTATTAGGACAGGAATGAACACTGAAGCTTTCTTT.

This clone was found many times. CDR3 coding DNA: TGTGCCAGCAGGGGCCTGACTAGCGGGAGCTCCTACGAGCAGTACTTC. It yields the protein CASRGLTSGSSYEQYF. The gene calls are TRBV2 and TRBJ2-7, with 12 bases aligning to TRBD2. CDR1 SNHLY and CDR2 FYNNEI come from the germline V gene. Losses at the gene ends were 6 bases for V and 0 bases for J; bases not matched to a gene: 6. The CDR3 runs to 16 residues.

The chain recombines TRBV29-1 with TRBJ2-1, with 12 bases that match TRBD2. From germline, CDR1 is SQVTM and CDR2 ANQGSEA. V gave up 7 bases and J gave up 5 bases; unmatched junction bases: 6. CDR3 length equals 14 residues. The CDR3 bases are TGCAGCGGGGTGACTAGCGGGAGTGACAATGAGCAGTTCTTC. Translation gives CSGVTSGSDNEQFF.

The rearrangement uses TRBV10-3 and TRBJ2-1; TRBD2 aligns across 11 bases. Trimming took 1 base from V and 9 from J; bases not matched to a gene: 8. CDR1 ENHRY and CDR2 SYGVKD come from the germline V gene. This CDR3 comprises 16 residues. For the CDR3, the DNA is TGTGCCATCAGTGAGTTAGGGGTAGCGGGAGGGGCTGAGCAGTTCTTC. Translating gives CAISELGVAGGAEQFF.